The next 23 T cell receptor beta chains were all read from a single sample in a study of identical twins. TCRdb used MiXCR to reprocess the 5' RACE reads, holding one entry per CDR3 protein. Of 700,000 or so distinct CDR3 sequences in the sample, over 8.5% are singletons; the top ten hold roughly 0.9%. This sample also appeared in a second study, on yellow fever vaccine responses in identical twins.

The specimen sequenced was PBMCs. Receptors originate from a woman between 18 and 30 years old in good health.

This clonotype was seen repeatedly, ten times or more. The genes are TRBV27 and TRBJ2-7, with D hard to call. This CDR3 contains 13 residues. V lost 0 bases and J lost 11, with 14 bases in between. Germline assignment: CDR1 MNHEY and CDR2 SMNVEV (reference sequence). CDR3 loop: CASSLSPAQVEYF. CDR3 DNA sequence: TGTGCCAGCAGTTTATCCCCGGCGCAGGTGGAGTACTTC.

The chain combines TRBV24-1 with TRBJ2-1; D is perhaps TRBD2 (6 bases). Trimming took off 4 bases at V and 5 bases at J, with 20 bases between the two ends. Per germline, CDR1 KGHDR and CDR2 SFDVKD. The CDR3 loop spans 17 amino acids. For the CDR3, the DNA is TGTGCCACCAGTGACAAGCAAACCGGGACTGTACACAATGAGCAGTTCTTC. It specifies CATSDKQTGTVHNEQFF.

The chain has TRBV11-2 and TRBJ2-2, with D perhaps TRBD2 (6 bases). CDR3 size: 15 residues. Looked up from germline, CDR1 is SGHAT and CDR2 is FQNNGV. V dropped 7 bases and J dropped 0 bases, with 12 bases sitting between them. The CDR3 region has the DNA TGTGCCAGCACTCCGAGGGAGGCGAACACCGGGGAGCTGTTTTTT. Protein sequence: CASTPREANTGELFF. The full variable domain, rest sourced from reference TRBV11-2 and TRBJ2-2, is EAGVAQSPRYKIIEKRQSVAFWCNPISGHATLYWYQQILGQGPKLLIQFQNNGVVDDSQLPKDRFSAERLKGVDSTLKIQPAKLEDSAVYLCASTPREANTGELFFGEGSRLTVL.

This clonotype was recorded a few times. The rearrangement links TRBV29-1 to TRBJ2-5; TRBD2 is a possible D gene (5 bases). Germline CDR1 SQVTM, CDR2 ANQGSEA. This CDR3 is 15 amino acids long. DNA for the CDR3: TGCAGAAAACGGAAGCTAACGCCCTGCGGGGAGACCCAGTACTTC. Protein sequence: CRKRKLTPCGETQYF.

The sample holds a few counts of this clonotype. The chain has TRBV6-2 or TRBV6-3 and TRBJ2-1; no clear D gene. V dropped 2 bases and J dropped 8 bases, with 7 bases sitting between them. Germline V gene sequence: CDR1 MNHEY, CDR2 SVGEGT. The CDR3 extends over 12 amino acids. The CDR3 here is CASSYTVYEQFF. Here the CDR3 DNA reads TGTGCCAGCAGTTACACCGTCTATGAGCAGTTCTTC.

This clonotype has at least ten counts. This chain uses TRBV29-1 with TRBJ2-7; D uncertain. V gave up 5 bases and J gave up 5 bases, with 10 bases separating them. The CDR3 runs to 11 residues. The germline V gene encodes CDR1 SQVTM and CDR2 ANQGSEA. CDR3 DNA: TGCAGCGTTTGGGGTCGTGACGAGCAGTACTTC. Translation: CSVWGRDEQYF.

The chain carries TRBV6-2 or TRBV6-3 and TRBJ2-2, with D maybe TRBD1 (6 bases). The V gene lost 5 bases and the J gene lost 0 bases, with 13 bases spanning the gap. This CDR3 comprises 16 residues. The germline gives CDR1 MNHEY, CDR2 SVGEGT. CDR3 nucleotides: TGTGCCAGCAGTCAACCGGGACACTCGAACACCGGGGAGCTGTTTTTT. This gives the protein CASSQPGHSNTGELFF.

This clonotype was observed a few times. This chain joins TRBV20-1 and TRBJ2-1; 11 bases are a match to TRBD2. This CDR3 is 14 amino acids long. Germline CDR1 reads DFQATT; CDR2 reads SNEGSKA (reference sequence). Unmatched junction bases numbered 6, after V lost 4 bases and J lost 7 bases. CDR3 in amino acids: CSANVAGGSNEQFF. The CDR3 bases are TGCAGTGCTAACGTAGCGGGAGGGTCTAATGAGCAGTTCTTC.

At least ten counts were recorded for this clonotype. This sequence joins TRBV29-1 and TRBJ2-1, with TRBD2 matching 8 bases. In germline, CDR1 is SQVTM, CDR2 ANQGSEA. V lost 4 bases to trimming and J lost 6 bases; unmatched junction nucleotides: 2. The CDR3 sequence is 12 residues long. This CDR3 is CSVVTSGNEQFF. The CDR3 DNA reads TGCAGCGTTGTAACTAGCGGCAATGAGCAGTTCTTC.

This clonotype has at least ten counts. Here the CDR3 reads CASSPSGSNEKLFF. CDR3 sequence (DNA): TGTGCCAGCAGCCCCTCCGGTTCTAATGAAAAACTGTTTTTT. The gene calls are TRBV7-9 and TRBJ1-4; no clear D. V was cut by 5 bases and J by 3 bases, with 10 bases left in between. The CDR3 consists of 14 residues. Germline V CDR1 and CDR2: SEHNR, FQNEAQ (reference sequence).

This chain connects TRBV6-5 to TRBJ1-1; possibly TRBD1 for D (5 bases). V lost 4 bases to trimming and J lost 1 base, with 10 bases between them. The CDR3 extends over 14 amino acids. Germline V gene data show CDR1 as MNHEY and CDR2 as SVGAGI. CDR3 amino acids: CASSWGVANTEAFF. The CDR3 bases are TGTGCCAGCAGTTGGGGGGTGGCGAACACTGAAGCTTTCTTT.

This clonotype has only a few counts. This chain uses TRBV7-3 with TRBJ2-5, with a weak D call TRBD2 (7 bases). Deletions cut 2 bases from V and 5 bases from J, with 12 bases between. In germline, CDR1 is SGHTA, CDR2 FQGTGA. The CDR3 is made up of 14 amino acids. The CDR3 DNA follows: TGTGCCAGCAGCTTAGGGGGGGCCGAGGAGACCCAGTACTTC. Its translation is CASSLGGAEETQYF.

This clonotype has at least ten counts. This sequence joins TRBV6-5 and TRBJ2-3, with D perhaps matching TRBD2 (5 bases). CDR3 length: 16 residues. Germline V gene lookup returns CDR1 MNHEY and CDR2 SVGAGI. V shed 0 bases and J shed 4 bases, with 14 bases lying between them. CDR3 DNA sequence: TGTGCCAGCAGTTACTCGGGAGCTTCCACATCAGATACGCAGTATTTT. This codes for CASSYSGASTSDTQYF.

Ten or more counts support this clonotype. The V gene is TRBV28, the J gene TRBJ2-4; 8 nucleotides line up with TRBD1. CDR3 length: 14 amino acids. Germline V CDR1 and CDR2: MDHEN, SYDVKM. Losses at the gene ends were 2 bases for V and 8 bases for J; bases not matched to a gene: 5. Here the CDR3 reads CASSLQDRGDIQYF. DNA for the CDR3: TGTGCCAGCAGTTTACAAGACAGGGGTGACATTCAGTACTTC.

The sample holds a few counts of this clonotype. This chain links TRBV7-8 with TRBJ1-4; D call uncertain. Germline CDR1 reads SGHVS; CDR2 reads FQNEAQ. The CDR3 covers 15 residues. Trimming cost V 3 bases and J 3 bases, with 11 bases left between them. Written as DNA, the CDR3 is TGTGCCAGCAGCTTCTTTGGGAGTCCTAATGAAAAACTGTTTTTT. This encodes CASSFFGSPNEKLFF. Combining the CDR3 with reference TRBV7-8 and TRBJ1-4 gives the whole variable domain GAGVSQSPRYKVAKRGQDVALRCDPISGHVSLFWYQQALGQGPEFLTYFQNEAQLDKSGLPSDRFFAERPEGSVSTLKIQRTQQEDSAVYLCASSFFGSPNEKLFFGSGTQLSVL.

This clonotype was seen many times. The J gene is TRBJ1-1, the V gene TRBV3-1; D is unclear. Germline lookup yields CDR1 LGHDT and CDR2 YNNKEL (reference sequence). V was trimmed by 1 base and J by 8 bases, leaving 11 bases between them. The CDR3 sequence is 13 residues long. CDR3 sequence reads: CASSQVLAREAFF. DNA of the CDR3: TGTGCCAGCAGCCAAGTGTTAGCTAGAGAAGCTTTCTTT.

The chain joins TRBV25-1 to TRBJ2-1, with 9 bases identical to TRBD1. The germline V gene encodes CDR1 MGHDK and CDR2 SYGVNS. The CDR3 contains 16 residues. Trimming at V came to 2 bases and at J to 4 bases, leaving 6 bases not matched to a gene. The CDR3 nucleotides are TGTGCCAGCAGTGAACCCGGGACAGGGCTTTACAATGAGCAGTTCTTC. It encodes CASSEPGTGLYNEQFF.

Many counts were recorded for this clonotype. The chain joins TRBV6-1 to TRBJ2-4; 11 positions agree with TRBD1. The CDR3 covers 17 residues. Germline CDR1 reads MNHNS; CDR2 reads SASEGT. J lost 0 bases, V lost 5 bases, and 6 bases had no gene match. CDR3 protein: CASSLTGTGGAKNIQYF. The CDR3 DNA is TGTGCCAGCAGTCTAACCGGGACAGGGGGAGCCAAAAACATTCAGTACTTC.

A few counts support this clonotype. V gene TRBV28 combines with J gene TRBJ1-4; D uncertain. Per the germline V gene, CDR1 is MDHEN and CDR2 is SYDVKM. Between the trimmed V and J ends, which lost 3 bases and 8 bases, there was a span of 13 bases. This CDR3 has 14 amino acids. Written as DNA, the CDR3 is TGTGCCAGCAGTTTCCCCCTTCAGGAGGAAAAACTGTTTTTT. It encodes CASSFPLQEEKLFF.

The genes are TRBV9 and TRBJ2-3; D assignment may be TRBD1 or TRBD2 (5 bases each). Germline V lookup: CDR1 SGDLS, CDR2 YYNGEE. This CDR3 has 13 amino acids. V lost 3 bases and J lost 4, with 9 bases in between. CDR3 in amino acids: CASSDGDPDTQYF. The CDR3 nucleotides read TGTGCCAGCAGCGATGGGGACCCAGATACGCAGTATTTT. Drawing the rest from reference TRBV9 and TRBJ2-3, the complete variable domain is DSGVTQTPKHLITATGQRVTLRCSPRSGDLSVYWYQQSLDQGLQFLIQYYNGEERAKGNILERFSAQQFPDLHSELNLSSLELGDSALYFCASSDGDPDTQYFGPGTRLTVL.

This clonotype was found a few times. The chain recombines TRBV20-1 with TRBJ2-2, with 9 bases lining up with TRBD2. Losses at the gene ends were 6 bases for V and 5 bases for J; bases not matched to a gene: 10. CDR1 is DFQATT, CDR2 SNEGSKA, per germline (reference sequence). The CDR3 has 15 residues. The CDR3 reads CSARPAGGYTGELFF. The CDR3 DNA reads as TGCAGTGCCAGGCCAGCGGGGGGTTATACCGGGGAGCTGTTTTTT.

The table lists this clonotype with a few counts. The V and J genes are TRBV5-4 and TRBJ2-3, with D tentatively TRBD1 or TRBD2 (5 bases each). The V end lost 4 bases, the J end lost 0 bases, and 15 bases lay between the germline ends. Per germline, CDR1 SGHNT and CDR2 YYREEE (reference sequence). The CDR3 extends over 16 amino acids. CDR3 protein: CASSIQGRSSTDTQYF. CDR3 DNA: TGTGCCAGCAGCATTCAGGGACGGTCTAGCACAGATACGCAGTATTTT. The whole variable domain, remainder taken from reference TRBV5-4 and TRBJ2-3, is ETGVTQSPTHLIKTRGQQVTLRCSSQSGHNTVSWYQQALGQGPQFIFQYYREEENGRGNFPPRFSGLQFPNYSSELNVNALELDDSALYLCASSIQGRSSTDTQYFGPGTRLTVL.

CDR3 amino acids: CASSTSSSGTQYF. The CDR3 DNA reads as TGTGCCAGCAGCACGTCCTCGTCGGGTACGCAGTATTTT. The genes are TRBV5-6 and TRBJ2-3; D not resolved. V was trimmed by 4 bases and J by 8 bases, leaving 14 bases between them. The length of the CDR3 is 13 residues. The germline V gene has CDR1 SGHDT and CDR2 YYEEEE.